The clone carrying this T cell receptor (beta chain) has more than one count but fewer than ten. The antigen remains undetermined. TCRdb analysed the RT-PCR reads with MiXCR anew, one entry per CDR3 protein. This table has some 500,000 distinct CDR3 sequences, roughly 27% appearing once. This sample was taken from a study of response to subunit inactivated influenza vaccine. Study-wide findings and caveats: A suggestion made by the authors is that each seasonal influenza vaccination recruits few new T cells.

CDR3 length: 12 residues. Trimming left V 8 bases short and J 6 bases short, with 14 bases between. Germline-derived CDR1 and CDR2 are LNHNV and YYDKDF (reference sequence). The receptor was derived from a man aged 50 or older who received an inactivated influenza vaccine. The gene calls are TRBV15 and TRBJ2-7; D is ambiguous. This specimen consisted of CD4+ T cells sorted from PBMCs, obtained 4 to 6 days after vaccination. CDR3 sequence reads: CATGATRGEQYF. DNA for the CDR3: TGTGCCACCGGAGCAACCAGAGGCGAGCAGTACTTC.